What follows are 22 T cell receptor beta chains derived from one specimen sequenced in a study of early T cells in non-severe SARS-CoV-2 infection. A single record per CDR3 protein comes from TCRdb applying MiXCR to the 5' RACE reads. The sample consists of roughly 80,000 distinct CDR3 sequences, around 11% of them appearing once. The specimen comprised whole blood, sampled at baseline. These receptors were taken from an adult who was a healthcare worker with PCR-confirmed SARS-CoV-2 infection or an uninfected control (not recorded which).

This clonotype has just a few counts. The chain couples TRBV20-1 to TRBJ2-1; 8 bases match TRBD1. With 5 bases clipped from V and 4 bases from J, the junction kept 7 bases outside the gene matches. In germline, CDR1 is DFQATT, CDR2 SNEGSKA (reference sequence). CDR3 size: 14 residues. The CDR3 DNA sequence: TGCAGTGCTTCCACCGGGACAGGTTACAATGAGCAGTTCTTC. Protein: CSASTGTGYNEQFF.

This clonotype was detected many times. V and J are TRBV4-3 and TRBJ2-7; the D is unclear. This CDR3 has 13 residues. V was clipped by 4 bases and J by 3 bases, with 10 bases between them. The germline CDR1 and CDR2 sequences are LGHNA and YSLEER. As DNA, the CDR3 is TGCGCCAGCAGCCCCCGTATCGGCTACGAGCAGTACTTC. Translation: CASSPRIGYEQYF.

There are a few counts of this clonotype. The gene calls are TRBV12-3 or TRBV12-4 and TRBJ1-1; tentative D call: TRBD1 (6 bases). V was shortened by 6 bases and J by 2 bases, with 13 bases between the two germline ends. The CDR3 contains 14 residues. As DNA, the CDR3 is TGTGCCAGCAGGATGACAGGACGAAACACTGAAGCTTTCTTT. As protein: CASRMTGRNTEAFF.

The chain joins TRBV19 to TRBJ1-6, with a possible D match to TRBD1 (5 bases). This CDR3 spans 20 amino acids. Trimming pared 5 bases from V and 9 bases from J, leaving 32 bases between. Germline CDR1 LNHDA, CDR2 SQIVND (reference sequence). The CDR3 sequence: CASSRPYQTGGSFGGSPLHF. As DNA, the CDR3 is TGTGCCAGTAGTCGGCCTTACCAAACAGGTGGGAGCTTCGGTGGTTCACCCCTCCACTTT.

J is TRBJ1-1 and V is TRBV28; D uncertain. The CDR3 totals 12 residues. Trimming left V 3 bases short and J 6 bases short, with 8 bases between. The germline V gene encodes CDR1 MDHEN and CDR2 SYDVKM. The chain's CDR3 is CASSFRYPEAFF. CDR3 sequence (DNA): TGTGCCAGCAGTTTCAGATATCCTGAAGCTTTCTTT.

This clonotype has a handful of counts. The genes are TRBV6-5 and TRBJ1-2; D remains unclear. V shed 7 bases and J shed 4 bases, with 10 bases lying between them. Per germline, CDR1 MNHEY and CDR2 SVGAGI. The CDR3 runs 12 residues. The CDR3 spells CASIDLSYGYTF. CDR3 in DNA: TGTGCCAGCATAGATCTTTCCTATGGCTACACCTTC.

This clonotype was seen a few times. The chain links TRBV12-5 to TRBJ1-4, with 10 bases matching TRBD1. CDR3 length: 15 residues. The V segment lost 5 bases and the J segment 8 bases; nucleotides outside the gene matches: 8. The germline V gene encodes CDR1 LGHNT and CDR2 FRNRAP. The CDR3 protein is CASGPPGTGVEKLFF. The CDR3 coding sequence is TGTGCTAGTGGTCCCCCCGGGACAGGGGTGGAAAAACTGTTTTTT.

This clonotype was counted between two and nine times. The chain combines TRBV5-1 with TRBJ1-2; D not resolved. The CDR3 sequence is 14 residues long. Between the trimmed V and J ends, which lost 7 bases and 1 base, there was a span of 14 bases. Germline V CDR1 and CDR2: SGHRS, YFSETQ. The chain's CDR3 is CASRRTESNYGYTF. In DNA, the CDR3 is TGCGCCAGCCGTAGGACGGAGAGTAACTATGGCTACACCTTC.

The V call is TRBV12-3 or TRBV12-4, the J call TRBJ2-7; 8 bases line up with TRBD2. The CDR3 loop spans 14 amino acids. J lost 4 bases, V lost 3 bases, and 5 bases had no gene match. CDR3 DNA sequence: TGTGCCAGCAGTTTTAGGGGACTAGATTACGAGCAGTACTTC. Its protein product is CASSFRGLDYEQYF.

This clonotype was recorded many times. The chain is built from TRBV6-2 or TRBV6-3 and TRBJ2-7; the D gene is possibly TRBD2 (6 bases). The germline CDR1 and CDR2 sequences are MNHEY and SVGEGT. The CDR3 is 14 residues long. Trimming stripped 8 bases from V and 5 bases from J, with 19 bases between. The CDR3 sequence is CASQIPGAPHEQYF. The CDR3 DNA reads TGTGCCAGCCAGATCCCGGGAGCCCCCCACGAGCAGTACTTC.

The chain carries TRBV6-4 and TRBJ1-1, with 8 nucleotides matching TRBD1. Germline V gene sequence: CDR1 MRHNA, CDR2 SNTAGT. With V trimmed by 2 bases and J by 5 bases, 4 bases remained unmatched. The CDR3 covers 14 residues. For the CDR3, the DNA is TGTGCCAGCAGTGACACGGACAGGGCTACTGAAGCTTTCTTT. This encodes CASSDTDRATEAFF.

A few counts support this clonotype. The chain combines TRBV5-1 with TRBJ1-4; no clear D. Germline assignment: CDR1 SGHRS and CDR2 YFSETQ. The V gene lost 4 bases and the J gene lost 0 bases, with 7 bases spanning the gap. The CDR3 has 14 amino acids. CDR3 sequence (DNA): TGCGCCAGCAGCCCCGGACCAACTAATGAAAAACTGTTTTTT. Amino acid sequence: CASSPGPTNEKLFF.

This CDR3 reads CASSQGDGGNYGYTF. The CDR3 DNA reads as TGCGCCAGCAGCCAAGGGGATGGGGGTAACTATGGCTACACCTTC. The chain couples TRBV4-3 to TRBJ1-2; tentatively, D is TRBD1 (5 bases). V was pared by 1 base and J by 1 base, with 10 bases between. The CDR3 contains 15 residues. Germline V gives CDR1 LGHNA, CDR2 YSLEER.

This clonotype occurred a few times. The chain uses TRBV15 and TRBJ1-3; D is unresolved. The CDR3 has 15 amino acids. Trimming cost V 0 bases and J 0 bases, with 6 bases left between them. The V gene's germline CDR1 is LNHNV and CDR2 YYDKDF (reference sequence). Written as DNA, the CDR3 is TGTGCCACCAGCAGAGATCCCCACTCTGGAAACACCATATATTTT. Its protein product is CATSRDPHSGNTIYF.

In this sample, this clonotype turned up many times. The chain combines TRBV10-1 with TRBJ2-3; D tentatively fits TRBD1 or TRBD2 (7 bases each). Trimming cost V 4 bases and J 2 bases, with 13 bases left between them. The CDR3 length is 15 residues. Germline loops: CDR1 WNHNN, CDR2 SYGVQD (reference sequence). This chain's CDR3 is CASSADRDYTDTQYF. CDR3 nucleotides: TGCGCCAGCAGTGCCGACAGGGACTACACAGATACGCAGTATTTT.

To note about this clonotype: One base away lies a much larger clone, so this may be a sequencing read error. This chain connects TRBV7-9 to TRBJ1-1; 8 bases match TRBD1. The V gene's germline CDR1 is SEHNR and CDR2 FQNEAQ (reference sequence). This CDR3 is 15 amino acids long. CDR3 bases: TGTGTCAGCAGCTCAAGAAGCCCCCAGGGGGCTGTAGCTTTCTTT. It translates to CVSSSRSPQGAVAFF.

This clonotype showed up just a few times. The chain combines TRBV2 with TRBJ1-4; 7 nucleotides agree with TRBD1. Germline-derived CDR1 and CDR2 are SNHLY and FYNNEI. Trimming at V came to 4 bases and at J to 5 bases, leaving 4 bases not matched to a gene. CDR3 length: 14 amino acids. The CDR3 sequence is CASSVGRGNEKLFF. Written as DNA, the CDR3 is TGTGCCAGCAGTGTGGGCAGGGGGAATGAAAAACTGTTTTTT.

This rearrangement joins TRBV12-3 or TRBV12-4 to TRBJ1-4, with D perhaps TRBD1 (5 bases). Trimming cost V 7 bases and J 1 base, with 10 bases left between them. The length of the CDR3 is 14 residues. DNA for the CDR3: TGTGCCAGCACCCTGGGGGGAACTAATGAAAAACTGTTTTTT. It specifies CASTLGGTNEKLFF.

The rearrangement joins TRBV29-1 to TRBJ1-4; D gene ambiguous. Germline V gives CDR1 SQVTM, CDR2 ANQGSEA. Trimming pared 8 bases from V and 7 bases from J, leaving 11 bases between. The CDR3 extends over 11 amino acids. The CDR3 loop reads CSCMAGEKLFF. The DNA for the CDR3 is TGCAGCTGCATGGCCGGTGAAAAACTGTTTTTT.

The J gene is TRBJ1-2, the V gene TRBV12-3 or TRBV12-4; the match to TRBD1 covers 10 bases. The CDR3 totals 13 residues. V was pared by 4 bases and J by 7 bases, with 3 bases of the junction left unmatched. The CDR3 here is CASSSGTGVGYTF. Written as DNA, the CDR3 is TGTGCCAGCAGTTCCGGGACAGGGGTTGGCTACACCTTC.

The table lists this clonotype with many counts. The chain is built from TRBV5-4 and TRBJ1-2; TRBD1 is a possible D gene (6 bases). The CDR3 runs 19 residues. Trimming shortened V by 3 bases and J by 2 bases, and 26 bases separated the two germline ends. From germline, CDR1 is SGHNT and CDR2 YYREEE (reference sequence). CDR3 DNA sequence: TGTGCCAGCAGCTCATGGGGGGGCAGACAGGACTCTAAGAACTATGGCTACACCTTC. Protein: CASSSWGGRQDSKNYGYTF. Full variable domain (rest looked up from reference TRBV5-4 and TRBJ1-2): ETGVTQSPTHLIKTRGQQVTLRCSSQSGHNTVSWYQQALGQGPQFIFQYYREEENGRGNFPPRFSGLQFPNYSSELNVNALELDDSALYLCASSSWGGRQDSKNYGYTFGSGTRLTVV.

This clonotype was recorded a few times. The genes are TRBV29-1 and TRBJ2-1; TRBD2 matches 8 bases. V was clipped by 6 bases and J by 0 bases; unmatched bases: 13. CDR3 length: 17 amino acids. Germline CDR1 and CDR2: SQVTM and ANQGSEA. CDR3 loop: CSVGRVAGSSSYNEQFF. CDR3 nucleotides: TGCAGCGTGGGGAGGGTAGCGGGATCGAGCTCCTACAATGAGCAGTTCTTC.